This T cell receptor (beta chain) derives from a study of vaccination and CD4 T cells after COVID-19. Treatment described: roughly ten-day PBMC culture with coronavirus spike peptide pools or control peptides (ViraFEST assay). An Oncomine TCR Beta short-read assay was used to sequence the DNA from cultured CD4+ T cells. TCRdb re-called the PCR reads through MiXCR, storing one row per CDR3 protein. This table has 20,000 to 30,000 distinct CDR3 sequences, 67% appearing once. This clonotype has more than one count but fewer than ten. As yet, its antigen is unknown. This CDR3 is 15 amino acids long. Per germline, CDR1 SGHTA and CDR2 FQGNSA. The trim removed 5 bases at V and 1 base at J, leaving 3 bases unmatched.

The specimen comprised CD4+ T cells from blood, cultured in vitro, sampled after SARS-CoV-2 vaccination. The gene calls are TRBV7-2 and TRBJ1-5; 9 bases are shared with TRBD1. The clonotype originates from a human donor who received a COVID-19 vaccine. The CDR3 loop reads CASSLDRGSNQPQHF. The CDR3 DNA follows: TGTGCCAGCAGCCTCGACAGGGGGAGCAATCAGCCCCAGCATTTT.